These T cell receptor beta chains were read from a single sample in a study of blood T cell repertoires in COVID-19. TCRdb's table, derived via immunoSEQ multiplex PCR, lists solely in-frame clones and lacks some. This sample has around 200,000 clones, with over 70% found just once. The sample taken for sequencing was peripheral blood. These receptors originate from a man aged 50-59 years with active or convalescent COVID-19. Each CDR3 is given with its conserved first and last residue. The D gene is left open where the match is weak. Only some rows state a clone size, as once, few, many or a class for expanded clones.

clone size: .; D gene: TRBD1; J gene: TRBJ1-5; V gene: TRBV15; CDR3 protein: CATSRLGQGAQPQHF; CDR3 DNA: TGTGCCACCAGCAGACTGGGACAGGGGGCACAGCCCCAGCATTTT
clone size: .; D gene: TRBD1; J gene: TRBJ1-4; V gene: TRBV6-5; CDR3 protein: CASRQTGQAIEFF; CDR3 DNA: TGTGCCAGCAGACAGACGGGACAGGCGATCGAGTTTTTT
clone size: few; D gene: TRBD1; J gene: TRBJ1-1; V gene: TRBV4-1; CDR3 protein: CASSRGQGPWVNTEAFF; CDR3 DNA: TGCGCCAGCAGCCGCGGACAGGGGCCATGGGTGAACACTGAAGCTTTCTTT
clone size: .; D gene: .; J gene: TRBJ1-5; V gene: TRBV19; CDR3 protein: CASTKQGYGIDQPQHF; CDR3 DNA: TGTGCCAGTACCAAACAGGGTTACGGCATCGATCAGCCCCAGCATTTT
clone size: .; D gene: .; J gene: TRBJ1-2; V gene: TRBV19; CDR3 protein: CASSPESGGTYGYTF; CDR3 DNA: TGTGCCAGTAGTCCCGAATCCGGGGGAACGTATGGCTACACCTTC
clone size: .; D gene: TRBD2; J gene: TRBJ2-1; V gene: TRBV3-1/TRBV3-2; CDR3 protein: CASSQDIVAGALEQFF; CDR3 DNA: TGTGCCAGCAGCCAAGATATCGTAGCGGGAGCTCTTGAGCAGTTCTTC
clone size: .; D gene: TRBD1; J gene: TRBJ1-5; V gene: TRBV7-8; CDR3 protein: CASSRDRYQPQHF; CDR3 DNA: TGTGCCAGCAGCCGGGACAGGTATCAGCCCCAGCATTTT
clone size: once; D gene: TRBD2; J gene: TRBJ2-3; V gene: TRBV4-3; CDR3 protein: CASSQDFFGLAGGPVTTDTQYF; CDR3 DNA: TGCGCCAGCAGCCAAGATTTTTTCGGACTAGCGGGGGGGCCCGTTACCACAGATACGCAGTATTTT
clone size: few; D gene: .; J gene: TRBJ2-7; V gene: TRBV11-3; CDR3 protein: CASSPGFTYEQYF; CDR3 DNA: TGTGCCAGCAGCCCAGGGTTTACCTACGAGCAGTACTTC
clone size: .; D gene: TRBD1; J gene: TRBJ2-7; V gene: TRBV20-1; CDR3 protein: CSASSGQGGYEQYF; CDR3 DNA: TGCAGTGCTAGTAGTGGACAGGGCGGGTACGAGCAGTACTTC
clone size: .; D gene: .; J gene: TRBJ1-1; V gene: TRBV11-2; CDR3 protein: CASSLVPSGEAFF; CDR3 DNA: TGTGCCAGCAGCTTAGTACCATCAGGGGAAGCTTTCTTT
clone size: .; D gene: .; J gene: TRBJ2-6; V gene: TRBV29-1; CDR3 protein: CSASAPGANVLTF; CDR3 DNA: TGCAGCGCCAGCGCCCCTGGGGCCAACGTCCTGACTTTC
clone size: .; D gene: .; J gene: TRBJ1-2; V gene: TRBV11-3; CDR3 protein: CASSLPGNYGYTF; CDR3 DNA: TGTGCCAGCAGCTTACCAGGGAACTATGGCTACACCTTC
clone size: .; D gene: TRBD1; J gene: TRBJ1-6; V gene: TRBV28; CDR3 protein: CASSSVTGGSPLHF; CDR3 DNA: TGTGCCAGCAGTTCCGTTACAGGGGGTTCACCCCTCCACTTT
clone size: .; D gene: .; J gene: TRBJ1-1; V gene: TRBV18; CDR3 protein: CASSPSSDLNTEAFF; CDR3 DNA: TGTGCCAGCTCACCATCCAGCGATCTGAACACTGAAGCTTTCTTT
clone size: .; D gene: .; J gene: TRBJ1-4; V gene: TRBV25-1; CDR3 protein: CASSARTALNEKLFF; CDR3 DNA: TGTGCCAGCAGTGCCCGGACAGCCCTTAATGAAAAACTGTTTTTT
clone size: .; D gene: .; J gene: TRBJ1-2; V gene: TRBV27; CDR3 protein: CASSRDGGSAGSTF; CDR3 DNA: TGTGCCAGCAGTCGAGACGGGGGAAGCGCGGGATCGACCTTC
clone size: few; D gene: TRBD1; J gene: TRBJ2-7; V gene: TRBV19; CDR3 protein: CASSDGQGAYEQYF; CDR3 DNA: TGTGCCAGTAGTGACGGACAGGGGGCCTACGAGCAGTACTTC
clone size: .; D gene: .; J gene: TRBJ2-6; V gene: TRBV28; CDR3 protein: CASSLSRHTGANVLTF; CDR3 DNA: TGTGCCAGCAGTTTATCTCGACATACTGGGGCCAACGTCCTGACTTTC
clone size: .; D gene: TRBD2; J gene: TRBJ2-7; V gene: TRBV5-1; CDR3 protein: CASSRMETSDYEQYF; CDR3 DNA: TGCGCCAGCAGCCGGATGGAGACTAGCGACTACGAGCAGTACTTC
clone size: .; D gene: TRBD1; J gene: TRBJ2-5; V gene: TRBV30; CDR3 protein: CACNTGGGRETQYF; CDR3 DNA: TGTGCCTGCAATACAGGGGGCGGGCGGGAGACCCAGTACTTC
clone size: .; D gene: .; J gene: TRBJ1-1; V gene: TRBV5-1; CDR3 protein: CASSLELAGVEAFF; CDR3 DNA: TGCGCCAGCAGCTTGGAGTTGGCAGGCGTTGAAGCTTTCTTT
clone size: .; D gene: TRBD1; J gene: TRBJ1-1; V gene: TRBV2; CDR3 protein: CASTVTGEGTEAFF; CDR3 DNA: TGTGCCAGCACCGTGACAGGGGAGGGGACTGAAGCTTTCTTT
clone size: once; D gene: .; J gene: TRBJ2-1; V gene: TRBV11-2; CDR3 protein: CASSLYSGSTTNNEQFF; CDR3 DNA: TGTGCCAGCAGCTTATACTCGGGGAGCACTACCAACAATGAGCAGTTCTTC
clone size: few; D gene: TRBD1; J gene: TRBJ2-2; V gene: TRBV9; CDR3 protein: CASSARGPGELFF; CDR3 DNA: TGTGCCAGCAGCGCCAGGGGGCCCGGGGAGCTGTTTTTT
clone size: few; D gene: .; J gene: TRBJ2-1; V gene: TRBV10-3; CDR3 protein: CAISSDSFSSYNEQFF; CDR3 DNA: TGTGCCATCAGTTCGGACAGTTTTAGCTCCTACAATGAGCAGTTCTTC
clone size: .; D gene: TRBD1; J gene: TRBJ2-7; V gene: TRBV11-2; CDR3 protein: CASNPRQGFSEQYF; CDR3 DNA: TGTGCCAGCAATCCCCGACAGGGGTTTAGCGAGCAGTACTTC
clone size: .; D gene: TRBD1; J gene: TRBJ1-5; V gene: TRBV5-6; CDR3 protein: CASSLVGGRDQPQHF; CDR3 DNA: TGTGCCAGCAGCCTTGTAGGGGGCAGAGATCAGCCCCAGCATTTT
clone size: .; D gene: .; J gene: TRBJ2-1; V gene: TRBV2; CDR3 protein: CASSPNEAGIEFF; CDR3 DNA: TGTGCCAGCAGTCCCAACGAGGCAGGGATTGAGTTCTTC
clone size: once; D gene: .; J gene: TRBJ1-2; V gene: TRBV10-3; CDR3 protein: CAIRKQDYGYTF; CDR3 DNA: TGTGCCATCAGAAAGCAGGACTATGGCTACACCTTC
clone size: .; D gene: .; J gene: TRBJ2-1; V gene: TRBV6-4; CDR3 protein: CASSDSRQGSHEQFF; CDR3 DNA: TGTGCCAGCAGTGACTCTCGGCAGGGTAGCCATGAGCAGTTCTTC
clone size: .; D gene: .; J gene: TRBJ2-5; V gene: TRBV19; CDR3 protein: CASSIGGTDFQETQYF; CDR3 DNA: TGTGCCAGTAGTATTGGGGGGACAGATTTTCAAGAGACCCAGTACTTC
clone size: .; D gene: TRBD2; J gene: TRBJ2-3; V gene: TRBV2; CDR3 protein: CASTGREGAYF; CDR3 DNA: TGTGCCAGCACCGGGAGGGAAGGTGCGTATTTT
clone size: .; D gene: TRBD2; J gene: TRBJ2-1; V gene: TRBV7-3; CDR3 protein: CASSTTSGIGGEQFF; CDR3 DNA: TGTGCCAGCAGCACGACTAGCGGGATAGGTGGTGAGCAGTTCTTC
clone size: .; D gene: .; J gene: TRBJ2-1; V gene: TRBV14; CDR3 protein: CASSRGAGTVTLNEQFF; CDR3 DNA: TGTGCCAGCAGCCGGGGGGCGGGGACAGTTACTCTCAATGAGCAGTTCTTC
clone size: .; D gene: .; J gene: TRBJ2-7; V gene: TRBV21-1; CDR3 protein: CASSKSAEPSGVDYEQYF; CDR3 DNA: TGTGCCAGCAGCAAAAGTGCGGAGCCTAGCGGGGTTGACTACGAGCAGTACTTC
clone size: .; D gene: TRBD2; J gene: TRBJ2-5; V gene: TRBV7-9; CDR3 protein: CASSWDLQTSGRGAQYF; CDR3 DNA: TGTGCCAGCAGCTGGGACCTGCAGACTAGCGGGAGAGGGGCCCAGTACTTC
clone size: .; D gene: .; J gene: TRBJ1-6; V gene: TRBV6-2/TRBV6-3; CDR3 protein: CASSYETVSSPLHF; CDR3 DNA: TGTGCCAGCAGTTACGAGACAGTGTCTTCACCCCTCCACTTT
clone size: .; D gene: .; J gene: TRBJ2-5; V gene: TRBV2; CDR3 protein: CASREEETQYF; CDR3 DNA: TGTGCCAGCAGGGAGGAAGAGACCCAGTACTTC
clone size: .; D gene: .; J gene: TRBJ1-5; V gene: TRBV4-2; CDR3 protein: CASSLLSNQPQHF; CDR3 DNA: TGTGCCAGCAGCCTTCTTAGCAATCAGCCCCAGCATTTT
clone size: .; D gene: TRBD2; J gene: TRBJ2-1; V gene: TRBV11-2; CDR3 protein: CASSLGTSGGISYNEQFF; CDR3 DNA: TGTGCCAGCAGCTTGGGTACTAGCGGGGGCATCTCCTACAATGAGCAGTTCTTC
clone size: .; D gene: .; J gene: TRBJ2-3; V gene: TRBV18; CDR3 protein: CASSPPEVGDTQYF; CDR3 DNA: TGTGCCAGCTCACCACCGGAGGTAGGCGATACGCAGTATTTT
clone size: .; D gene: .; J gene: TRBJ1-4; V gene: TRBV3-1/TRBV3-2; CDR3 protein: CASSRGITNEKLFF; CDR3 DNA: TGTGCCAGCAGCCGAGGGATTACCAATGAAAAACTGTTTTTT
clone size: .; D gene: .; J gene: TRBJ2-7; V gene: TRBV27; CDR3 protein: CASSPTAGQYEQYF; CDR3 DNA: TGTGCCAGCAGCCCCACCGCGGGTCAGTACGAGCAGTACTTC
clone size: .; D gene: TRBD2; J gene: TRBJ2-1; V gene: TRBV6-2/TRBV6-3; CDR3 protein: CASSLTSGGGNEQFF; CDR3 DNA: TGTGCCAGCAGTCTCACTAGCGGGGGGGGAAATGAGCAGTTCTTC
clone size: .; D gene: .; J gene: TRBJ2-2; V gene: TRBV5-1; CDR3 protein: CASSRESHGELFF; CDR3 DNA: TGCGCCAGCAGCAGGGAGTCGCACGGGGAGCTGTTTTTT
clone size: .; D gene: .; J gene: TRBJ1-2; V gene: TRBV6-5; CDR3 protein: CASGRENGYTF; CDR3 DNA: TGTGCCAGCGGAAGGGAGAATGGCTACACCTTC
clone size: once; D gene: TRBD1; J gene: TRBJ1-3; V gene: TRBV9; CDR3 protein: CASSVEGATSGNTIYF; CDR3 DNA: TGTGCCAGCAGCGTAGAGGGGGCGACCTCTGGAAACACCATATATTTT
clone size: .; D gene: TRBD2; J gene: TRBJ2-4; V gene: TRBV3-1/TRBV3-2; CDR3 protein: CASSRTPIGGLIAKNIQYF; CDR3 DNA: TGTGCCAGCAGCCGGACTCCCATCGGGGGGTTAATAGCCAAAAACATTCAGTACTTC
clone size: .; D gene: TRBD1; J gene: TRBJ2-5; V gene: TRBV18; CDR3 protein: CASSPTGLETQYF; CDR3 DNA: TGTGCCAGCTCACCGACAGGGCTCGAGACCCAGTACTTC
clone size: .; D gene: .; J gene: TRBJ1-2; V gene: TRBV25-1; CDR3 protein: CASSEWGISYGYTF; CDR3 DNA: TGTGCCAGCAGTGAATGGGGCATTTCCTATGGCTACACCTTC
clone size: .; D gene: TRBD2; J gene: TRBJ2-3; V gene: TRBV28; CDR3 protein: CASSVYSGREADTQYF; CDR3 DNA: TGTGCCAGCAGTGTCTATAGCGGGAGGGAGGCAGATACGCAGTATTTT
clone size: .; D gene: .; J gene: TRBJ1-6; V gene: TRBV5-1; CDR3 protein: CASSLEEGNSPLHF; CDR3 DNA: TGCGCCAGCAGCTTGGAGGAGGGTAATTCACCCCTCCACTTT
clone size: .; D gene: .; J gene: TRBJ2-5; V gene: TRBV3-1/TRBV3-2; CDR3 protein: CASSQDLPPRQAFQETQYF; CDR3 DNA: TGTGCCAGCAGCCAAGATCTTCCTCCACGACAGGCCTTCCAAGAGACCCAGTACTTC
clone size: .; D gene: TRBD2; J gene: TRBJ2-7; V gene: TRBV7-3; CDR3 protein: CASSPRLAGVGEQYF; CDR3 DNA: TGTGCCAGCAGCCCAAGACTAGCGGGAGTTGGGGAGCAGTACTTC
clone size: once; D gene: .; J gene: TRBJ2-5; V gene: TRBV6-2/TRBV6-3; CDR3 protein: CASSYMTAQETQYF; CDR3 DNA: TGTGCCAGCAGTTATATGACTGCCCAAGAGACCCAGTACTTC
clone size: .; D gene: .; J gene: TRBJ1-4; V gene: TRBV16; CDR3 protein: CASSLTQTRGEKLFF; CDR3 DNA: TGTGCCAGCAGCCTCACCCAGACTCGGGGTGAAAAACTGTTTTTT
clone size: .; D gene: TRBD2; J gene: TRBJ2-7; V gene: TRBV5-4; CDR3 protein: CASSLDTGRGYEQYF; CDR3 DNA: TGTGCCAGCAGCTTGGATACGGGGCGGGGGTACGAGCAGTACTTC
clone size: .; D gene: .; J gene: TRBJ2-1; V gene: TRBV4-1; CDR3 protein: CASSQPTGKNEQFF; CDR3 DNA: TGCGCCAGCAGCCAACCGACGGGTAAGAATGAGCAGTTCTTC